This T cell receptor (beta chain) was obtained from a study of human T cells and chemical hapten exposure. TCRdb re-called the RACE reads through MiXCR, storing one row per CDR3 protein. The profile shows roughly 50,000 distinct CDR3 sequences, 9.9% of them singletons. This clonotype was picked up many times. In germline, CDR1 is DFQATT, CDR2 SNEGSKA (reference sequence). V lost 3 bases and J 1 base, leaving 8 bases between the germline ends. The CDR3 is made up of 13 amino acids. Indicated time point: patch test 3, about 24 weeks after DPC sensitization. Treatment meaning: therapeutic diphenylcyclopropenone sensitization with weekly scalp DPC.

Sequencing used whole blood, obtained in connection with sensitization to the hapten diphenylcyclopropenone (DPC). This receptor was taken from a woman aged 35 to 49 with alopecia areata. Some clones in this sample may be carry-over from other donors' samples. The genes are TRBV20-1 and TRBJ2-3; no definite D call. The CDR3 nucleotides read TGCAGTGCTAGTGGTCGGGGCACAGATACGCAGTATTTT. Its protein is CSASGRGTDTQYF.